The next 29 T cell receptor beta chains were all read from a single sample in a study of shared T cell receptors in the human thymus. Assay used: immunoSEQ multiplex PCR; TCRdb lists only in-frame clones, some missing. This table holds 700,000 or so clones, 70% to 90% found once. These same records also appear under a second study, on human thymus T cells.

The sample was thymocytes. The origin of the receptors is a girl under two years old with a congenital heart defect.

CDR3 in amino acids: CASSVQEETQYF. Here the CDR3 DNA reads TGTGCCAGCAGCGTTCAAGAGGAGACCCAGTACTTC. The rearrangement links TRBV7-2 to TRBJ2-5; D is uncertain. The CDR3 is 12 residues long. Per germline, CDR1 SGHTA and CDR2 FQGNSA. V dropped 5 bases and J dropped 5 bases, with 9 bases sitting between them.

The chain combines TRBV27 with TRBJ1-1; possible D gene TRBD1, 6 bases. The V gene lost 8 bases and the J gene lost 1 base, with 17 bases spanning the gap. The germline CDR1 and CDR2 sequences are MNHEY and SMNVEV (reference sequence). CDR3 length equals 15 residues. CDR3 sequence reads: CASSLGGGQNTEAFF. For the CDR3, the DNA is TGTGCCAGCTCCCTGGGAGGGGGGCAGAACACTGAAGCTTTCTTT.

The chain recombines TRBV6-1 with TRBJ1-2, with D unclear. Germline V gene lookup returns CDR1 MNHNS and CDR2 SASEGT. This CDR3 spans 12 amino acids. The V end was cut by 1 base, the J end by 8 bases, with 8 bases between. The CDR3 nucleotides read TGTGCCAGCAGTGAAGTGTGGGAGGGCTACACCTTC. Its protein is CASSEVWEGYTF.

The chain employs TRBV28 and TRBJ2-7; no firm D call. This CDR3 region has 12 residues. The V end lost 2 bases, the J end lost 6 bases, and 8 bases lay between the germline ends. Germline values: CDR1 MDHEN, CDR2 SYDVKM. Written as DNA, the CDR3 is TGTGCCAGCAGTTTACCCACTCTCGAGCAGTACTTC. Amino acids: CASSLPTLEQYF.

The chain carries TRBV7-6 and TRBJ2-7; TRBD1 aligns across 7 bases. The V and J ends lost 6 bases and 3 bases, in that order; junction bases with no gene match: 14. This CDR3 is 16 amino acids long. The germline gives CDR1 SGHVS, CDR2 FNYEAQ. The CDR3 is CASRAGRQGEFYEQYF. CDR3 DNA: TGTGCCAGCAGGGCCGGAAGACAGGGTGAATTCTACGAGCAGTACTTC.

A remark on this clone: A read error may produce the germline difference seen at one junction end. J is TRBJ2-5 and V is TRBV7-7; 7 nucleotides agree with TRBD2. The germline CDR1 and CDR2 sequences are SSHAT and FNYEAQ (reference sequence). The CDR3 contains 15 residues. This CDR3 is CASSFGLDRQETQYF. CDR3 nucleotides: TGTGCTAGCAGCTTTGGACTAGACAGACAAGAGACCCAGTACTTC.

The genes are TRBV15 and TRBJ1-1; no clear D. Looked up from germline, CDR1 is LNHNV and CDR2 is YYDKDF (reference sequence). The CDR3 loop spans 14 amino acids. Deletions cut 1 base from V and 0 bases from J, with 6 bases between. CDR3 sequence (DNA): TGTGCCACCAGCAGAGGGGCAATGAACACTGAAGCTTTCTTT. Its translation is CATSRGAMNTEAFF.

Only one count was recorded for this clone. The rearrangement uses TRBV7-3 and TRBJ2-3; 12 bases fit TRBD2. Per germline, CDR1 SGHTA and CDR2 FQGTGA. The CDR3 spans 18 residues. After removal of 5 bases from V and 2 bases from J, the junction contained 11 bases not matched to a gene. This CDR3 is CASSPSRLAGVLTDTQYF. CDR3 nucleotides: TGTGCCAGCAGCCCAAGCCGACTAGCGGGGGTCCTCACAGATACGCAGTATTTT.

The rearrangement links TRBV6-1 to TRBJ1-2, with D perhaps matching TRBD1 (5 bases). This CDR3 is 12 amino acids long. Germline V CDR1 and CDR2: MNHNS, SASEGT. The V end was cut by 8 bases, the J end by 5 bases, with 12 bases between. The chain's CDR3 is CASWGRGYGYTF. The CDR3 DNA is TGTGCCAGCTGGGGACGGGGGTATGGCTACACCTTC.

The chain combines TRBV7-2 with TRBJ2-3; tentative D call: TRBD2 (6 bases). The germline CDR1 and CDR2 sequences are SGHTA and FQGNSA. The V gene lost 1 base and the J gene lost 2 bases, with 16 bases spanning the gap. This CDR3 contains 17 residues. The CDR3 sequence is CASSLGGGRGLTDTQYF. CDR3 nucleotide sequence: TGTGCCAGCAGCTTAGGGGGTGGGCGGGGTCTCACAGATACGCAGTATTTT. Variable domain in full (rest from reference TRBV7-2 and TRBJ2-3): GAGVSQSPSNKVTEKGKDVELRCDPISGHTALYWYRQSLGQGLEFLIYFQGNSAPDKSGLPSDRFSAERTGGSVSTLTIQRTQQEDSAVYLCASSLGGGRGLTDTQYFGPGTRLTVL.

This clone is a singleton in its sample. The V gene is TRBV7-9, the J gene TRBJ2-6; D remains unclear. In germline, CDR1 is SEHNR, CDR2 FQNEAQ (reference sequence). V was shortened by 4 bases and J by 1 base, with 5 bases between the two germline ends. This CDR3 has 14 residues. The chain's CDR3 is CASSSGSGANVLTF. The DNA of the CDR3 is TGTGCCAGCAGCTCGGGTTCTGGGGCCAACGTCCTGACTTTC.

The chain couples TRBV7-9 to TRBJ1-2; TRBD1 is a possible D gene (6 bases). The CDR3 has 14 residues. Trimming shortened V by 2 bases and J by 4 bases, and 11 bases separated the two germline ends. CDR1 SEHNR and CDR2 FQNEAQ come from the germline V gene (reference sequence). The CDR3 region is CASSLQRGFYGYTF. The CDR3 bases are TGTGCCAGCAGCTTACAAAGGGGGTTCTATGGCTACACCTTC. The full variable domain, with the rest looked up from reference TRBV7-9 and TRBJ1-2, is DTGVSQNPRHKITKRGQNVTFRCDPISEHNRLYWYRQTLGQGPEFLTYFQNEAQLEKSRLLSDRFSAERPKGSFSTLEIQRTEQGDSAMYLCASSLQRGFYGYTFGSGTRLTVV.

The V gene is TRBV29-1, the J gene TRBJ1-2; the D gene is possibly TRBD1 (5 bases). From germline, CDR1 is SQVTM and CDR2 ANQGSEA. The CDR3 has 15 residues. Trimming took off 7 bases at V and 2 bases at J, with 20 bases between the two ends. CDR3 residues: CSETRQHPENYGYTF. CDR3 nucleotide sequence: TGCAGCGAGACCCGACAGCACCCGGAAAACTATGGCTACACCTTC.

CDR3 in amino acids: CASIGTATNQPQHF. CDR3 in DNA: TGTGCCAGTATCGGGACAGCTACTAATCAGCCCCAGCATTTT. This chain connects TRBV19 to TRBJ1-5; TRBD1 agrees at 7 bases. Germline-derived CDR1 and CDR2 are LNHDA and SQIVND (reference sequence). V dropped 7 bases and J dropped 4; count of bases not matched to a gene: 7. This CDR3 is built from 14 residues.

The J gene is TRBJ2-3, the V gene TRBV27; no clear D. The V gene lost 5 bases and the J gene lost 0 bases, with 12 bases spanning the gap. The CDR3 runs to 15 residues. Germline V gene data show CDR1 as MNHEY and CDR2 as SMNVEV (reference sequence). CDR3 DNA: TGTGCCAGCAGTCCGACTCGGTGTAGCACAGATACGCAGTATTTT. Protein product: CASSPTRCSTDTQYF.

This clone was found a few times. The rearrangement links TRBV23-1 to TRBJ1-6; weak D call: TRBD1 (5 bases). TRBV23-1 qualifies as an ORF whose function is uncertain. The CDR3 is 22 residues long. V lost 1 base and J lost 0, with 25 bases in between. The CDR3 sequence is CASSQWVPVGYGHRSYNSPLHF. CDR3 in DNA: TGCGCCAGCAGTCAATGGGTTCCCGTCGGTTATGGACACCGCTCCTATAATTCACCCCTCCACTTT.

This sequence joins TRBV29-1 and TRBJ2-5, with D perhaps TRBD2 (5 bases). V lost 6 bases and J lost 3, with 20 bases in between. Germline-derived CDR1 and CDR2 are SQVTM and ANQGSEA. CDR3 length: 15 amino acids. The CDR3, as DNA: TGCAGCGTGGAGGCCGAGAGGCGGATCGAAGAGACCCAGTACTTC. Its translation: CSVEAERRIEETQYF.

This clone was observed a handful of times. The chain couples TRBV15 to TRBJ1-3, with TRBD1 matching 7 bases. Germline V lookup: CDR1 LNHNV, CDR2 YYDKDF (reference sequence). This CDR3 comprises 17 residues. Trimming cost V 1 base and J 4 bases; bases outside gene matches: 10. For the CDR3, the DNA is TGTGCCACCAGCAGAGCCCACCCGAGGGGGCTAGGAAACACCATATATTTT. It translates to CATSRAHPRGLGNTIYF.

V usage is TRBV20-1 and J usage is TRBJ1-2, with D perhaps matching TRBD1 (6 bases). Germline V gene lookup returns CDR1 DFQATT and CDR2 SNEGSKA (reference sequence). This CDR3 is 11 amino acids long. V lost 8 bases, J lost 3 bases, and 10 bases lay in between. The CDR3 region is CSRGGDYGYTF. The CDR3 nucleotides read TGCAGTAGAGGGGGAGACTATGGCTACACCTTC.

This clone was seen once. The J gene is TRBJ2-4, the V gene TRBV5-1; 7 positions agree with TRBD1. V lost 3 bases, J lost 0 bases, and 18 bases stayed unmatched. Per the germline V gene, CDR1 is SGHRS and CDR2 is YFSETQ. CDR3 length: 20 residues. CDR3 sequence: CASSSSYRDREFLAKNIQYF. The CDR3 region has the DNA TGCGCCAGCAGCTCGTCATACCGGGACAGAGAATTTCTAGCCAAAAACATTCAGTACTTC.

The chain has TRBV12-5 and TRBJ2-5, with TRBD2 identical over 12 bases. The junction had 19 bases not matched to a gene; V was cut back by 5 bases and J by 0 bases. The germline V gene encodes CDR1 LGHNT and CDR2 FRNRAP. The CDR3 contains 21 residues. The CDR3 nucleotides are TGTGCTAGTGGTCCGGGAGAAAGACTAGCGGGGGCTACTGAGTACCAAGAGACCCAGTACTTC. Amino acids: CASGPGERLAGATEYQETQYF.

The rearrangement links TRBV5-5 to TRBJ1-4, with 9 bases aligning to TRBD1. Germline CDR1 reads SGHKS; CDR2 reads YYEKEE (reference sequence). V gave up 4 bases and J gave up 3 bases; unmatched junction bases: 7. The CDR3 length is 16 residues. CDR3 protein: CASSIGQGKANEKLFF. DNA for the CDR3: TGTGCCAGCAGCATAGGACAGGGGAAGGCTAATGAAAAACTGTTTTTT. The whole variable domain, filled in from reference TRBV5-5 and TRBJ1-4, reads DAGVTQSPTHLIKTRGQQVTLRCSPISGHKSVSWYQQVLGQGPQFIFQYYEKEERGRGNFPDRFSARQFPNYSSELNVNALLLGDSALYLCASSIGQGKANEKLFFGSGTQLSVL.

The chain couples TRBV27 to TRBJ1-6; D not resolved. CDR1 MNHEY and CDR2 SMNVEV come from the germline V gene (reference sequence). Trimming removed 5 bases at V and 5 bases at J, with 16 bases between. CDR3 length: 16 residues. CDR3 DNA sequence: TGTGCCAGCAGTGAAGAGGCATCTTTCCATAATTCACCCCTCCACTTT. It codes for CASSEEASFHNSPLHF.

J is TRBJ2-1 and V is TRBV6-5; D possibly corresponds to TRBD1 (6 bases). This CDR3 is built from 12 residues. The germline gives CDR1 MNHEY, CDR2 SVGAGI. The V gene lost 6 bases and the J gene lost 10 bases, with 13 bases spanning the gap. The CDR3 loop reads CASRDPDSEQFF. The CDR3 DNA reads as TGTGCCAGCAGGGACCCGGACAGCGAGCAGTTCTTC.

This chain connects TRBV7-2 to TRBJ2-7; possible D gene TRBD1, 8 bases. Germline V lookup: CDR1 SGHTA, CDR2 FQGNSA. The V and J ends lost 7 bases and 0 bases respectively, with 13 bases between them. The CDR3 spans 14 residues. The CDR3 bases are TGTGCCAGCATCAACAGGGGGGGCTCCTACGAGCAGTACTTC. Its translation: CASINRGGSYEQYF.

The CDR3 spells CASRRLAVGEQYF. The CDR3 DNA sequence: TGTGCCAGTCGACGGCTAGCAGTAGGCGAGCAGTACTTC. V usage is TRBV7-2 and J usage is TRBJ2-7; D may be TRBD2 (5 bases). The CDR3 runs 13 residues. Trimming removed 9 bases from V and 6 bases from J, with 18 bases in between. CDR1 is SGHTA, CDR2 FQGNSA, per germline.

In DNA, the CDR3 is TGTGCCAGCAGTTCCCCGGGACAGGGGGCTTATGGCTACACCTTC. Its protein is CASSSPGQGAYGYTF. This chain links TRBV27 with TRBJ1-2, with 12 bases aligning to TRBD1. After removal of 4 bases from V and 5 bases from J, the junction contained 5 bases not matched to a gene. CDR3 size: 15 residues. CDR1 is MNHEY, CDR2 SMNVEV, per germline (reference sequence).

V and J are TRBV7-9 and TRBJ1-2, with 7 positions matching TRBD1. The CDR3 spans 17 residues. Germline V gives CDR1 SEHNR, CDR2 FQNEAQ (reference sequence). The junction had 12 bases not matched to a gene; V was cut back by 5 bases and J by 0 bases. CDR3 amino acids: CASSLPGQSLTNYGYTF. The CDR3 DNA reads TGTGCCAGCAGCCTACCGGGACAGAGCCTAACTAACTATGGCTACACCTTC. The full variable domain, rest sourced from reference TRBV7-9 and TRBJ1-2, is DTGVSQNPRHKITKRGQNVTFRCDPISEHNRLYWYRQTLGQGPEFLTYFQNEAQLEKSRLLSDRFSAERPKGSFSTLEIQRTEQGDSAMYLCASSLPGQSLTNYGYTFGSGTRLTVV.

J is TRBJ1-5 and V is TRBV4-1, with D perhaps TRBD1 (6 bases). This CDR3 has 16 amino acids. V was shortened by 1 base and J by 1 base, with 11 bases between the two germline ends. Germline V gives CDR1 MGHRA, CDR2 YSYEKL. CDR3 DNA sequence: TGCGCCAGCAGCCAAGCATCCAGGGGAAGCAATCAGCCCCAGCATTTT. Translation gives CASSQASRGSNQPQHF.